This T cell receptor beta chain was identified in a study of T-cell reconstitution after alpha-beta-depleted transplantation in children. Study-wide results and caveats: When one year had passed after transplant, most T-cell counts and diversity came from newly produced T cells.

Library preparation (for TCRbeta) was performed with unique molecular identifiers. TCRdb reprocessed the PCR reads via MiXCR and lists one record per CDR3 protein. There are about 980,000 distinct CDR3 sequences in the sample; about 29% occur only once, and about 28% lies in the top ten. With 3 bases removed from V and 7 bases from J, the gap between germline ends came to 18 bases. CDR1 and CDR2 from the germline V gene are DFQATT and SNEGSKA (reference sequence). The CDR3 contains 14 residues. There are a few counts of this clonotype. The antigen is unknown. This specimen was PBMCs, mostly from graft donor cells, taken 360 days after TCRalphabeta/CD19-depleted stem cell transplant. The chain links TRBV20-1 to TRBJ1-2; D remains ambiguous. The clonotype comes from a boy in the first two years of life who had a stem cell transplant for SCID, so the T cells may come from the graft donor. The CDR3 coding sequence is TGCAGTGCTAGCGGGCAGCCTTTACGGGGTGGCTACACCTTC. Protein: CSASGQPLRGGYTF.